Presented here are 4 T cell receptor beta chains from one specimen sequenced in a study of T cell changes during pregnancy in multiple sclerosis. Libraries were prepared by immunoSEQ multiplex PCR; TCRdb keeps only in-frame clonotypes and omits some of them. This sample has more than 80,000 clones, with about 90% found just once. Specimen: PBMCs, collected in the first trimester of pregnancy. The receptors stem from a female donor in good health, serving as a control in a pregnancy study. Some clones in this sample may be carry-over from other donors' samples.

Written as DNA, the CDR3 is TGTGCCAGCAGCTTAGGTTCATACAATGAGCAGTTCTTC. It translates to CASSLGSYNEQFF. This chain joins TRBV7-8 and TRBJ2-1, with D hard to call. Germline V gives CDR1 SGHVS, CDR2 FQNEAQ. This CDR3 spans 13 amino acids. Between the trimmed V and J ends, which lost 1 base and 4 bases, there was a span of 5 bases.

The rearrangement joins TRBV2 to TRBJ2-7, with D possibly TRBD1 on 6 matching bases. V was trimmed by 6 bases and J by 9 bases, leaving 18 bases between them. Germline V gives CDR1 SNHLY, CDR2 FYNNEI. The CDR3 runs to 13 residues. For the CDR3, the DNA is TGTGCCAGCAGCCCCCTAGAGGTGACAGGGCAGTACTTC. As protein: CASSPLEVTGQYF.

This clone was seen just once. The chain links TRBV6-1 to TRBJ2-3; the D is unclear. This CDR3 has 14 residues. The germline V gene has CDR1 MNHNS and CDR2 SASEGT. The germline V and J ends were trimmed by 3 bases and 5 bases, with 12 bases remaining between them. CDR3 coding DNA: TGTGCCAGCAGTGAGTCGTCCCTCCGAGATACGCAGTATTTT. This translates into CASSESSLRDTQYF.

This clone has more than one count but fewer than ten. The rearrangement links TRBV7-2 to TRBJ2-3; D uncertain. The CDR3 sequence is 14 residues long. V gave up 7 bases and J gave up 2 bases, with 13 bases separating them. Germline CDR1 reads SGHTA; CDR2 reads FQGNSA. In DNA form, the CDR3 reads TGTGCCAGCACCTACGTACGCAACACAGATACGCAGTATTTT. Translation: CASTYVRNTDTQYF. Filled out from reference TRBV7-2 and TRBJ2-3, the complete variable domain reads GAGVSQSPSNKVTEKGKDVELRCDPISGHTALYWYRQSLGQGLEFLIYFQGNSAPDKSGLPSDRFSAERTGGSVSTLTIQRTQQEDSAVYLCASTYVRNTDTQYFGPGTRLTVL.